Following are 8 T cell receptor beta chains from one sample sequenced in a study of vaccination effects on CD4 cells after COVID-19. Before any sequencing was done, the ViraFEST assay used viral peptide pools to expand antigen-specific CD4+ T cells. Isolation of CD4+ T cells took place after less than 12 days of culture. Subjects were given two BNT162b2 or mRNA-1273 vaccine doses. Produced via immunoSEQ multiplex PCR; TCRdb's table is partial and in-frame only. Seen here are more than 9,000 clones, 65% to 75% observed once, and the top ten hold approximately 8.9%. These receptors have no identified antigens. This sample comprised CD4+ T cells from PBMCs cultured with SARS-CoV-2 spike peptides, obtained after COVID-19 vaccination. The source is a human donor who received a COVID-19 vaccine.

The CDR3 here is CASRGRGRGETQYF. CDR3 bases: TGTGCCAGCAGGGGCCGTGGCAGAGGGGAGACCCAGTACTTC. V gene TRBV5-6 combines with J gene TRBJ2-5; D possibly corresponds to TRBD2 (5 bases). The CDR3 length is 14 residues. V gave up 5 bases and J gave up 5 bases, with 16 bases separating them. Germline V gene sequence: CDR1 SGHDT, CDR2 YYEEEE.

Relative to its sample, this clone is medium-sized. The CDR3 nucleotides are TGTGCCAGCTCTCTTTCTTTCTCCGGGACAGGTAGGAACGAGCAGTACTTC. Its translation: CASSLSFSGTGRNEQYF. The chain employs TRBV18 and TRBJ2-7; TRBD1 matches at 8 bases. The CDR3 covers 17 residues. CDR1 KGHSH and CDR2 LQKENI come from the germline V gene. The V segment lost 6 bases and the J segment 5 bases; nucleotides outside the gene matches: 18.

Only a few counts were recorded for this clone. V is TRBV30 and J is TRBJ1-1; D gene unclear. The CDR3 length is 14 residues. Trimming took off 4 bases at V and 0 bases at J, with 12 bases between the two ends. CDR1 is GTSNPN, CDR2 SVGIG, per germline (reference sequence). The CDR3 nucleotides read TGTGCCTGGACCCGATTGCTTATGAACACTGAAGCTTTCTTT. Its translation is CAWTRLLMNTEAFF.

This clone was seen just once. This chain links TRBV27 with TRBJ2-6; D might be TRBD1 (5 bases). With 6 bases removed from V and 0 bases from J, the gap between germline ends came to 6 bases. This CDR3 spans 14 amino acids. CDR1 is MNHEY and CDR2 is SMNVEV in the germline V gene (reference sequence). CDR3 region: CASSQGSGANVLTF. The DNA of the CDR3 is TGTGCCAGCAGCCAGGGCTCTGGGGCCAACGTCCTGACTTTC. Using reference TRBV27 and TRBJ2-6 for the parts outside the CDR3, the full variable domain is EAQVTQNPRYLITVTGKKLTVTCSQNMNHEYMSWYRQDPGLGLRQIYYSMNVEVTDKGDVPEGYKVSRKEKRNFPLILESPSPNQTSLYFCASSQGSGANVLTFGAGSRLTVL.

The V gene is TRBV5-1, the J gene TRBJ2-5, with D uncertain. The length of the CDR3 is 14 residues. The germline V gene encodes CDR1 SGHRS and CDR2 YFSETQ. Trimming pared 5 bases from V and 0 bases from J, leaving 11 bases between. As DNA, the CDR3 is TGCGCCAGCAGTCGAGACTCAAACCAAGAGACCCAGTACTTC. Protein sequence: CASSRDSNQETQYF.

The CDR3 sequence: CASSSHIAGGLPDTQYF. CDR3 DNA: TGTGCCAGCAGTTCCCACATAGCGGGGGGCCTACCAGATACGCAGTATTTT. The V call is TRBV27, the J call TRBJ2-3; 10 bases map to TRBD2. CDR3 length: 17 residues. Unmatched junction bases numbered 11, after V lost 4 bases and J lost 4 bases. Germline CDR1 MNHEY, CDR2 SMNVEV (reference sequence).

The rearrangement joins TRBV28 to TRBJ1-1; 7 bases are a match to TRBD1. The junction had 4 bases not matched to a gene; V was cut back by 2 bases and J by 4 bases. The germline V gene has CDR1 MDHEN and CDR2 SYDVKM. There are 14 residues in the CDR3. CDR3 sequence reads: CASSLGDRFTEAFF. CDR3 nucleotides: TGTGCCAGCAGTTTAGGGGACAGATTCACTGAAGCTTTCTTT.

Only one count was recorded for this clone. CDR3 in DNA: TGTGCCAGCAGCTCCGACCGGGACAGGCCCTACGAGCAGTACTTC. Its translation is CASSSDRDRPYEQYF. The chain couples TRBV5-5 to TRBJ2-7, with 8 bases lining up with TRBD1. Germline V gene data show CDR1 as SGHKS and CDR2 as YYEKEE (reference sequence). The CDR3 sequence is 15 residues long. With V trimmed by 3 bases and J by 2 bases, 7 bases remained unmatched.